This TCR beta chain was recorded in a study of cytomegalovirus exposure and HLA in healthy donors. PCR used 60 Vbeta primers and 13 Jbeta primers. Libraries were prepared by immunoSEQ multiplex PCR; TCRdb keeps only in-frame clonotypes and omits some of them. Of around 180,000 clones listed, 75% to 90% were seen once; the top ten hold more than 1%. The germline V gene has CDR1 MDHEN and CDR2 SYDVKM. The CDR3 consists of 14 residues. V gave up 3 bases and J gave up 4 bases; unmatched junction bases: 4. Findings and limits, study-wide: Among the most significant clusters, several appeared linked to common viral pathogens in a later analysis. Later analysis associated a missense DCLRE1C variant with TCR beta V- and J-gene trimming.

Worth noting for this clone: The antigen remains unidentified.

The sample was PBMCs. This chain joins TRBV28 and TRBJ2-7, with 9 nucleotides matching TRBD1. The clonotype was recovered from a boy younger than 10 in good health and CMV-seronegative. CDR3 in amino acids: CASSFTGQGYEQYF. In nucleotides, the CDR3 is TGTGCCAGCAGTTTTACGGGACAGGGTTACGAGCAGTACTTC.